Following are 21 T cell receptor beta chains from one sample sequenced in a study of blood T cell repertoires in COVID-19. Profiling relied on immunoSEQ multiplex PCR, and the TCRdb table lists in-frame clones only, not all of them. The table shows fewer than 200,000 clones, with around 80% occurring only once. The sample comprised peripheral blood. These receptors were obtained from a man aged 60 to 75 with acute or convalescent COVID-19.

V is TRBV7-3 and J is TRBJ2-7, with 9 bases identical to TRBD1. The CDR3 runs 15 residues. Germline V gives CDR1 SGHTA, CDR2 FQGTGA. V gave up 5 bases and J gave up 4 bases; unmatched junction bases: 9. Here the CDR3 DNA reads TGTGCCAGCAGCGTTGGAGGGGGACAGGGTTACGAGCAGTACTTC. It encodes CASSVGGGQGYEQYF.

The chain recombines TRBV6-1 with TRBJ1-5; 9 bases fit TRBD1. V trimming: 3 bases; J trimming: 6 bases; junction bases outside the gene matches: 3. CDR1 is MNHNS, CDR2 SASEGT, per germline. The CDR3 extends over 14 amino acids. CDR3 DNA: TGTGCCAGCAGTGAGGGACAGGGAGCTCAGCCCCAGCATTTT. Its protein product is CASSEGQGAQPQHF.

This clone appeared once. The V call is TRBV19, the J call TRBJ2-7, with D possibly being TRBD2 (7 bases). The CDR3 loop spans 14 amino acids. Germline CDR1 LNHDA, CDR2 SQIVND (reference sequence). V dropped 11 bases and J dropped 3 bases, with 20 bases sitting between them. CDR3 sequence: CAGLERGGLYEQYF. Here the CDR3 DNA reads TGTGCCGGTTTGGAGCGCGGGGGCCTCTACGAGCAGTACTTC.

The chain joins TRBV11-2 to TRBJ1-2; TRBD1 matches 8 bases. Trimming took 4 bases from V and 3 from J; bases not matched to a gene: 16. The CDR3 contains 18 residues. The V gene's germline CDR1 is SGHAT and CDR2 FQNNGV. CDR3 loop: CASSSIKISRDRHYGYTF. DNA of the CDR3: TGTGCCAGCAGCTCCATAAAAATTAGCCGGGACAGGCACTATGGCTACACCTTC.

This clone was seen a single time. The chain employs TRBV2 and TRBJ2-5; 8 nucleotides agree with TRBD1. Germline CDR1 and CDR2: SNHLY and FYNNEI. There are 15 residues in the CDR3. V lost 6 bases, J lost 4 bases, and 10 bases stayed unmatched. The CDR3 sequence is CASRPDTGGLETQYF. Here the CDR3 DNA reads TGTGCCAGCAGACCAGATACAGGGGGATTAGAGACCCAGTACTTC.

The chain employs TRBV9 and TRBJ1-1; possible D gene TRBD1, 6 bases. Trimming cost V 0 bases and J 7 bases, with 16 bases left between them. Germline V gene sequence: CDR1 SGDLS, CDR2 YYNGEE. CDR3 length: 15 amino acids. The CDR3 here is CASSVGGTPNYEAFF. The CDR3 DNA sequence: TGTGCCAGCAGCGTAGGTGGGACACCCAACTATGAAGCTTTCTTT.

This clone was detected only a few times. The chain joins TRBV28 to TRBJ1-4; D is ambiguous. Trimming shortened V by 1 base and J by 2 bases, and 8 bases separated the two germline ends. Germline V gives CDR1 MDHEN, CDR2 SYDVKM. The CDR3 totals 15 residues. The CDR3 loop is CASSLLESTNEKLFF. DNA of the CDR3: TGTGCCAGCAGTTTATTGGAGTCCACTAATGAAAAACTGTTTTTT.

The J gene is TRBJ2-1, the V gene TRBV9; D not certain. In germline, CDR1 is SGDLS, CDR2 YYNGEE. The V end was cut by 0 bases, the J end by 7 bases, with 5 bases between. CDR3 length equals 12 residues. The CDR3 sequence: CASSVAMNEQFF. The CDR3 DNA reads as TGTGCCAGCAGCGTAGCTATGAATGAGCAGTTCTTC.

The chain employs TRBV2 and TRBJ1-4; TRBD1 is a possible D gene (5 bases). The CDR3 is 14 residues long. Germline-derived CDR1 and CDR2 are SNHLY and FYNNEI. Trimming pared 6 bases from V and 8 bases from J, leaving 16 bases between. The CDR3 loop reads CASSPLLGGEKLFF. The CDR3 DNA sequence: TGTGCCAGCAGCCCCTTACTTGGGGGGGAAAAACTGTTTTTT.

Details on this clone: Other DNA sequences in this specimen translate into the identical CDR3. In DNA form, the CDR3 reads TGCGCCAGCAGCGTAGGGACAGGGGTCCCCCTTTCTTCTGGAAACACCATATATTTT. This codes for CASSVGTGVPLSSGNTIYF. The chain has TRBV5-1 and TRBJ1-3, with 10 bases aligning to TRBD1. CDR1 and CDR2 (germline): SGHRS, YFSETQ. The CDR3 sequence is 19 residues long. The V gene end was trimmed by 4 bases and the J gene end by 1 base; junction bases not matched to a gene: 14.

V and J are TRBV19 and TRBJ2-3, with 10 bases matching TRBD1. The CDR3 is made up of 13 amino acids. The germline CDR1 and CDR2 sequences are LNHDA and SQIVND (reference sequence). V was pared by 7 bases and J by 5 bases, with 3 bases of the junction left unmatched. This chain's CDR3 is CASKGQGQDTQYF. DNA of the CDR3: TGTGCCAGTAAGGGACAGGGGCAAGATACGCAGTATTTT.

V usage is TRBV11-1 and J usage is TRBJ1-5; 7 positions agree with TRBD1. Losses at the gene ends were 4 bases for V and 4 bases for J; bases not matched to a gene: 7. There are 15 residues in the CDR3. Germline values: CDR1 SGHAT, CDR2 FQDESV (reference sequence). The chain's CDR3 is CASSSSGGKNQPQHF. The CDR3 region has the DNA TGTGCCAGCAGCTCCTCAGGGGGAAAGAATCAGCCCCAGCATTTT.

The rearrangement links TRBV12-3 or TRBV12-4 to TRBJ2-7, with 7 bases that match TRBD1. V was clipped by 5 bases and J by 7 bases; unmatched bases: 8. This CDR3 spans 13 amino acids. The CDR3 DNA reads TGTGCCAGCAGTCCACCGGGACAGACGGAGCAGTACTTC. It yields the protein CASSPPGQTEQYF.

This chain links TRBV15 with TRBJ2-7; unclear D gene. The CDR3 is made up of 14 amino acids. V was pared by 0 bases and J by 8 bases, with 14 bases between. CDR1 and CDR2 from the germline V gene are LNHNV and YYDKDF (reference sequence). CDR3 bases: TGTGCCACCAGCAGAGATCGAGGTCCCTTGCAGCAGTACTTC. Encoded protein: CATSRDRGPLQQYF.

This clone was seen a single time. The chain carries TRBV29-1 and TRBJ1-1, with TRBD1 matching over 8 bases. V trimming: 4 bases; J trimming: 1 base; junction bases outside the gene matches: 5. This CDR3 has 14 amino acids. Germline V lookup: CDR1 SQVTM, CDR2 ANQGSEA. This CDR3 is CSVAGGQANTEAFF. In nucleotides, the CDR3 is TGCAGCGTTGCTGGGGGACAGGCGAACACTGAAGCTTTCTTT.

V gene TRBV7-2 combines with J gene TRBJ2-4; 8 bases fit TRBD1. Trimming at V came to 7 bases and at J to 3 bases, leaving 5 bases not matched to a gene. CDR1 is SGHTA and CDR2 is FQGNSA in the germline V gene. This CDR3 region has 14 residues. This CDR3 is CASTLQGVKNIQYF. In nucleotides, the CDR3 is TGTGCCAGCACCCTACAGGGGGTCAAAAACATTCAGTACTTC.

The chain joins TRBV25-1 to TRBJ1-2; maybe TRBD1 (6 bases). Looked up from germline, CDR1 is MGHDK and CDR2 is SYGVNS. Trimming took 4 bases from V and 5 from J, leaving 20 bases between them. This CDR3 comprises 16 residues. In nucleotides, the CDR3 is TGTGCCAGCAGTGGAGGGGGGGTTTTGGGTATTTATGGCTACACCTTC. Its protein is CASSGGGVLGIYGYTF.

There are a few counts of this clone. The chain uses TRBV30 and TRBJ1-1, with 7 positions matching TRBD1. The CDR3 consists of 14 residues. Losses at the gene ends were 3 bases for V and 4 bases for J; bases not matched to a gene: 8. The V gene's germline CDR1 is GTSNPN and CDR2 SVGIG (reference sequence). CDR3 sequence (DNA): TGTGCCTGGAGACCCCAGGGGGGATTCACTGAAGCTTTCTTT. It translates to CAWRPQGGFTEAFF.

There are a few counts of this clone. The chain has TRBV18 and TRBJ2-2; D is perhaps TRBD2 (6 bases). V was shortened by 5 bases and J by 4 bases, with 14 bases between the two germline ends. This CDR3 has 15 amino acids. Germline V CDR1 and CDR2: KGHSH, LQKENI. This CDR3 is CASSTSPGGTGELFF. DNA for the CDR3: TGTGCCAGCTCAACATCCCCCGGGGGCACCGGGGAGCTGTTTTTT.

The chain joins TRBV7-2 to TRBJ2-1, with D perhaps TRBD1 (7 bases). The CDR3 is 15 residues long. The V end was cut by 6 bases, the J end by 7 bases, with 19 bases between. The germline V gene encodes CDR1 SGHTA and CDR2 FQGNSA. The CDR3 sequence: CASSPQGGLGNEQFF. CDR3 bases: TGTGCCAGCAGTCCTCAGGGGGGTCTGGGAAATGAGCAGTTCTTC.

The chain is built from TRBV9 and TRBJ1-2; 12 bases fit TRBD1. The CDR3 spans 15 residues. Germline V lookup: CDR1 SGDLS, CDR2 YYNGEE. The ends lost 5 bases at V and 4 bases at J; junction bases unmatched: 6. The CDR3 nucleotides read TGTGCCAGCAGAACCGGGACAGGGGGCGGCTATGGCTACACCTTC. Translated: CASRTGTGGGYGYTF.